These T cell receptor beta chains were read from a single sample in a study of response to subunit inactivated influenza vaccine. Each CDR3 protein gets one entry after TCRdb re-called the RT-PCR reads with MiXCR. This repertoire shows 450,000 to 500,000 distinct CDR3 sequences, approximately 11% found once; its top ten account for approximately 12%. Sequenced material: PBMCs from blood, taken roughly 47 days after vaccination. These receptors were taken from a man aged 50 to 60 who received an inactivated influenza vaccine. Each CDR3 is given with its conserved first and last residue. D genes are given only for firm matches. A clone size is listed for some rows: how often the clone was seen (once, few, many), or a class if it is expanded.

size: many; D: TRBD1; J: TRBJ2-7; V: TRBV12-3/TRBV12-4; length: 14; DNA: TGTGCCAGCAGTGAGACAGGGGGCGGGTACGAGCAGTACTTC; CDR3: CASSETGGGYEQYF
size: few; D: -; J: TRBJ2-7; V: TRBV5-1; length: 14; DNA: TGCGCCAGCAGCTTGGTGGGCCCAGCCTACGAGCAGTACTTC; CDR3: CASSLVGPAYEQYF
size: few; D: -; J: TRBJ2-7; V: TRBV4-2; length: 13; DNA: TGTGCCAGCAGCCAAGAGGGGACGTACGAGCAGTACTTC; CDR3: CASSQEGTYEQYF
size: few; D: -; J: TRBJ1-4; V: TRBV5-1; length: 14; DNA: TGCGCCAGCAGCTTCTCTCAGGGGAATGAAAAACTGTTTTTT; CDR3: CASSFSQGNEKLFF
size: few; D: TRBD1; J: TRBJ1-4; V: TRBV7-6; length: 14; DNA: TGTGCCAGCAGCCGGGGACAGCAGAATGAAAAACTGTTTTTT; CDR3: CASSRGQQNEKLFF
size: -; D: -; J: TRBJ2-7; V: TRBV6-5; length: 16; DNA: TGTGCCAGCAGTTACTATTCCGGGACAACCTCCTACGAGCAGTACTTC; CDR3: CASSYYSGTTSYEQYF
size: few; D: -; J: TRBJ1-5; V: TRBV5-6; length: 14; DNA: TGTGCCAGCAGCTTTAACGGTCCCTATCAGCCCCAGCATTTT; CDR3: CASSFNGPYQPQHF
size: many; D: -; J: TRBJ2-3; V: TRBV10-3; length: 14; DNA: TGTGCCATCAGCGACTACAGGGGCACAGATACGCAGTATTTT; CDR3: CAISDYRGTDTQYF
size: few; D: -; J: TRBJ2-5; V: TRBV4-2; length: 16; DNA: TGTGCCAGCAGCCAAGAATCTCGGCAGGGACAAGAGACCCAGTACTTC; CDR3: CASSQESRQGQETQYF
size: few; D: -; J: TRBJ2-3; V: TRBV12-3/TRBV12-4; length: 14; DNA: TGTGCCAGCAAGGGGGGGTGGGGCACAGATACGCAGTATTTT; CDR3: CASKGGWGTDTQYF
size: many; D: -; J: TRBJ2-7; V: TRBV29-1; length: 13; DNA: TGCAGCGTTCGGGATGGTCACTCCTACGAGCAGTACTTC; CDR3: CSVRDGHSYEQYF
size: -; D: TRBD1; J: TRBJ2-7; V: TRBV20-1; length: 16; DNA: TGCAGTGCTAGAAGACCCCCGGGACAGGGGGCGGGTGAGCAGTACTTC; CDR3: CSARRPPGQGAGEQYF
size: many; D: -; J: TRBJ2-7; V: TRBV9; length: 14; DNA: TGTGCCAGCAGCGTAGGTAGCGGCTCCTACGAGCAGTACTTC; CDR3: CASSVGSGSYEQYF
size: -; D: -; J: TRBJ2-5; V: TRBV12-3/TRBV12-4; length: 14; DNA: TGTGCCAGCAGTTTTTCTGGACAGAAAGAGACCCAGTACTTC; CDR3: CASSFSGQKETQYF
size: -; D: -; J: TRBJ2-1; V: TRBV24-1; length: 15; DNA: TGTGCCACCAGTACCGGACTATTCTCCTACAATGAGCAGTTCTTC; CDR3: CATSTGLFSYNEQFF
size: few; D: -; J: TRBJ2-3; V: TRBV10-3; length: 15; DNA: TGTGCCATCAGTGAGTCCACAGGGAGGGGAGATACGCAGTATTTT; CDR3: CAISESTGRGDTQYF
size: few; D: -; J: TRBJ2-1; V: TRBV19; length: 16; DNA: TGTGCCAGTAGTATCACTACTTTAGGTCGCTACAATGAGCAGTTCTTC; CDR3: CASSITTLGRYNEQFF
size: few; D: -; J: TRBJ1-1; V: TRBV7-2; length: 14; DNA: TGTGCCAGCAGCCCCCGGGGGCAAAGCACTGAAGCTTTCTTT; CDR3: CASSPRGQSTEAFF
size: many; D: -; J: TRBJ1-6; V: TRBV20-1; length: 15; DNA: TGCAGTGCCAGCCGGGGTAGCTCCTATAATTCACCCCTCCACTTT; CDR3: CSASRGSSYNSPLHF
size: few; D: TRBD1; J: TRBJ1-6; V: TRBV9; length: 14; DNA: TGTGCCAGCAATGCTGGGACAGTTAATTCACCCCTCCACTTT; CDR3: CASNAGTVNSPLHF
size: few; D: -; J: TRBJ2-7; V: TRBV6-2/TRBV6-3; length: 15; DNA: TGTGCCAGCAGTTACTCGTATCCAGACTCCTACGAGCAGTACTTC; CDR3: CASSYSYPDSYEQYF
size: -; D: TRBD1; J: TRBJ1-2; V: TRBV12-3/TRBV12-4; length: 16; DNA: TGTGCCAGCAGTTACCCCCTGACAGGGGGCGCGAATGGCTACACCTTC; CDR3: CASSYPLTGGANGYTF
size: -; D: -; J: TRBJ2-5; V: TRBV11-2; length: 12; DNA: TGTGCCAGCAGTCCGGGTGCCCCAACCCAGTACTTC; CDR3: CASSPGAPTQYF
size: -; D: TRBD1; J: TRBJ1-1; V: TRBV3-1; length: 15; DNA: TGTGCCAGCAGCCTAAGGACAGGCCTCCGGACTGAAGCTTTCTTT; CDR3: CASSLRTGLRTEAFF
size: -; D: -; J: TRBJ2-3; V: TRBV3-1; length: 17; DNA: TGTGCCAGCAGCCAAGATCGGCCTAGCCGGAGCACAGATACGCAGTATTTT; CDR3: CASSQDRPSRSTDTQYF
size: -; D: -; J: TRBJ1-1; V: TRBV7-9; length: 14; DNA: TGTGCCAGCAGCTTTTTTGGCACCAACACTGAAGCTTTCTTT; CDR3: CASSFFGTNTEAFF
size: once; D: TRBD2; J: TRBJ2-1; V: TRBV15; length: 16; DNA: TGTGCCACCAGCGCCTATAGCGGGGCCTCCTACAATGAGCAGTTCTTC; CDR3: CATSAYSGASYNEQFF
size: few; D: TRBD1; J: TRBJ1-1; V: TRBV7-9; length: 13; DNA: TGTGCCAGCAGCTCGACAGGGGCTACTGAAGCTTTCTTT; CDR3: CASSSTGATEAFF
size: -; D: TRBD1; J: TRBJ1-4; V: TRBV12-3/TRBV12-4; length: 15; DNA: TGTGCCAGCACCCCCCAGGGGGGGGCGAGTGAAAAACTGTTTTTT; CDR3: CASTPQGGASEKLFF
size: -; D: -; J: TRBJ2-3; V: TRBV7-4; length: 15; DNA: TGTGCCAGCAGCCTAACAACAGGGTTTTCAGATACGCAGTATTTT; CDR3: CASSLTTGFSDTQYF
size: -; D: -; J: TRBJ1-2; V: TRBV6-1; length: 13; DNA: TGTGCCAGCGAGGGGACCCTTATCTATGGCTACACCTTC; CDR3: CASEGTLIYGYTF
size: -; D: -; J: TRBJ2-7; V: TRBV28; length: 14; DNA: TGTGCCAGCAGGTCTAGCCGAAGCTCCTACGAGCAGTACTTC; CDR3: CASRSSRSSYEQYF
size: -; D: -; J: TRBJ2-2; V: TRBV20-1; length: 13; DNA: TGCAGTGCTACCGGGACATACACCGGGGAGCTGTTTTTT; CDR3: CSATGTYTGELFF
size: -; D: TRBD2; J: TRBJ2-3; V: TRBV20-1; length: 18; DNA: TGCAGTGCTAGGCGGCAGGGAATTAGCGGGGCCCACACAGATACGCAGTATTTT; CDR3: CSARRQGISGAHTDTQYF
size: few; D: -; J: TRBJ2-7; V: TRBV7-2; length: 16; DNA: TGTGCCAGCAGCTTAGCCCCGGGACAACGGTCCTACGAGCAGTACTTC; CDR3: CASSLAPGQRSYEQYF
size: many; D: -; J: TRBJ2-1; V: TRBV12-3/TRBV12-4; length: 12; DNA: TGTGCCAGCAGTTTAGTACGGGAAGAGCAGTTCTTC; CDR3: CASSLVREEQFF
size: -; D: TRBD1; J: TRBJ2-7; V: TRBV20-1; length: 14; DNA: TGCAGTGCTAGCGAACAGGGGGTCTCCTACGAGCAGTACTTC; CDR3: CSASEQGVSYEQYF
size: few; D: -; J: TRBJ2-4; V: TRBV11-2; length: 14; DNA: TGTGCCAGCAGCCCTCGGGGGGCAGAAAACATTCAGTACTTC; CDR3: CASSPRGAENIQYF
size: few; D: -; J: TRBJ1-6; V: TRBV12-3/TRBV12-4; length: 15; DNA: TGTGCCAGCACCACAGGGTCGGGAAGTAATTCACCCCTCCACTTT; CDR3: CASTTGSGSNSPLHF
size: few; D: TRBD1; J: TRBJ1-2; V: TRBV6-1; length: 14; DNA: TGTGCCAGCAGTGTGGACAGGGACGACTATGGCTACACCTTC; CDR3: CASSVDRDDYGYTF
size: -; D: -; J: TRBJ2-1; V: TRBV4-1; length: 13; DNA: TGCGCCAGCAGCCAAGATCCCCCGGGTGAGCAGTTCTTC; CDR3: CASSQDPPGEQFF
size: many; D: -; J: TRBJ1-1; V: TRBV12-3/TRBV12-4; length: 14; DNA: TGTGCCAGCAGTCGTAGGCTGATGAACACTGAAGCTTTCTTT; CDR3: CASSRRLMNTEAFF
size: many; D: -; J: TRBJ2-2; V: TRBV6-4; length: 14; DNA: TGTGCCAGCAGTGACGTCCGGGTCGGCGGGGAGCTGTTTTTT; CDR3: CASSDVRVGGELFF
size: few; D: -; J: TRBJ1-6; V: TRBV7-2; length: 13; DNA: TGTGCCAGCAGTGCAAATGGGGGTTTCACCCTCCACTTT; CDR3: CASSANGGFTLHF
size: -; D: TRBD1; J: TRBJ2-1; V: TRBV3-1; length: 14; DNA: TGTGCCAGCAGCAAGGGGGGACAGGGATATGAGCAGTTCTTC; CDR3: CASSKGGQGYEQFF
size: -; D: TRBD2; J: TRBJ2-3; V: TRBV29-1; length: 16; DNA: TGCAGCGTTGAGGGACTAGGTCGGTTCGTGGGAGATACGCAGTATTTT; CDR3: CSVEGLGRFVGDTQYF
size: few; D: TRBD1; J: TRBJ2-1; V: TRBV11-2; length: 13; DNA: TGTGCCAGCAGCTCGGGACAGTCTAGGGAGCAGTTCTTC; CDR3: CASSSGQSREQFF
size: few; D: TRBD1; J: TRBJ2-3; V: TRBV4-3; length: 16; DNA: TGCGCCAGCAGCCAAGGACTCGGACAGGGGCTCGATACGCAGTATTTT; CDR3: CASSQGLGQGLDTQYF
size: -; D: -; J: TRBJ2-5; V: TRBV7-9; length: 14; DNA: TGTGCCAGCAGCTCTCTAGCGCCAGGGGAGACCCAGTACTTC; CDR3: CASSSLAPGETQYF
size: few; D: -; J: TRBJ2-2; V: TRBV28; length: 12; DNA: TGTGCCAGCAGGACACACACCGGGGAGCTGTTTTTT; CDR3: CASRTHTGELFF
size: few; D: -; J: TRBJ1-5; V: TRBV10-3; length: 13; DNA: TGTGCCATCCGGGGGGCTGACAATCAGCCCCAGCATTTT; CDR3: CAIRGADNQPQHF
size: few; D: TRBD1; J: TRBJ1-1; V: TRBV18; length: 16; DNA: TGTGCCAGCTCACCACCTAGACAGGGTGGAAGCCCTGAAGCTTTCTTT; CDR3: CASSPPRQGGSPEAFF
size: -; D: TRBD2; J: TRBJ2-1; V: TRBV20-1; length: 14; DNA: TGCAGTGCTTTTCCGGGAGGGCCAGGGGATGAGCAGTTCTTC; CDR3: CSAFPGGPGDEQFF
size: -; D: -; J: TRBJ2-1; V: TRBV18; length: 15; DNA: TGTGCCAGCTCACCGCCCCCAGGCGGGATTTATGAGCAGTTCTTC; CDR3: CASSPPPGGIYEQFF
size: many; D: TRBD2; J: TRBJ2-5; V: TRBV28; length: 16; DNA: TGTGCCAGCAGTTCCGGGACTAGCGGGAGAAGAGAGACCCAGTACTTC; CDR3: CASSSGTSGRRETQYF
size: -; D: -; J: TRBJ2-7; V: TRBV20-1; length: 12; DNA: TGCAGTGCTAGAGAGCGTCACCCCGAGCAGTACTTC; CDR3: CSARERHPEQYF
size: many; D: -; J: TRBJ1-5; V: TRBV20-1; length: 18; DNA: TGCAGTGCCAAAAGGGCGGACAGCCCACCTTATAGCAATCAGCCCCAGCATTTT; CDR3: CSAKRADSPPYSNQPQHF
size: few; D: -; J: TRBJ2-5; V: TRBV12-3/TRBV12-4; length: 14; DNA: TGTGCCAGCAGTTGGGTCGGACTCCAAGAGACCCAGTACTTC; CDR3: CASSWVGLQETQYF
size: many; D: -; J: TRBJ1-1; V: TRBV12-3/TRBV12-4; length: 14; DNA: TGTGCCAGCAGTTTAGGGGGAGTCGACACTGAAGCTTTCTTT; CDR3: CASSLGGVDTEAFF